The 30 T cell receptor beta chains given below trace back to one sample, sequenced in a study of PD-L1 blockade in urothelial cancer. The assay was immunoSEQ multiplex PCR, and TCRdb's table has in-frame clones only and misses some. The sample holds 35,000 to 40,000 clones, roughly 87% seen once. The material was PBMCs, obtained around atezolizumab (anti-PD-L1) treatment. The receptors come from a man between 65 and 85 years old with urothelial cancer.

The chain recombines TRBV2 with TRBJ2-6, with a weak D call TRBD1 (6 bases). CDR3 length: 18 residues. The ends were cut back, 3 bases at V and 1 base at J, with 16 bases in the middle. Looked up from germline, CDR1 is SNHLY and CDR2 is FYNNEI. This CDR3 is CASSDRTVRASGANVLTF. CDR3 DNA sequence: TGTGCCAGCAGTGACCGGACAGTCCGAGCTTCTGGGGCCAACGTCCTGACTTTC.

This chain joins TRBV28 and TRBJ1-4, with 8 nucleotides matching TRBD1. The CDR3 totals 13 residues. V was pared by 9 bases and J by 8 bases, with 8 bases of the junction left unmatched. Germline V gene data show CDR1 as MDHEN and CDR2 as SYDVKM. In nucleotides, the CDR3 is TGTGCCAGTACAGGGGGGTTAGAAGAAAAACTGTTTTTT. Its translation is CASTGGLEEKLFF.

This sequence joins TRBV19 and TRBJ1-5; 7 bases map to TRBD1. This CDR3 is 20 amino acids long. The germline CDR1 and CDR2 sequences are LNHDA and SQIVND (reference sequence). The trim removed 1 base at V and 1 base at J, leaving 16 bases unmatched. This CDR3 reads CASSIGSLPGRQGSNQPQHF. CDR3 bases: TGTGCCAGTAGTATAGGTTCTCTCCCGGGTAGACAGGGAAGCAATCAGCCCCAGCATTTT.

The chain employs TRBV7-6 and TRBJ2-7, with 10 bases matching TRBD1. Losses at the gene ends were 4 bases for V and 4 bases for J; bases not matched to a gene: 7. The length of the CDR3 is 15 residues. The germline V gene encodes CDR1 SGHVS and CDR2 FNYEAQ. For the CDR3, the DNA is TGTGCCAGCAGCTACAGACAGGGGGCGACTTACGAGCAGTACTTC. As protein: CASSYRQGATYEQYF.

The chain has TRBV19 and TRBJ2-7; 8 bases align to TRBD1. The germline CDR1 and CDR2 sequences are LNHDA and SQIVND (reference sequence). The junction had 4 bases not matched to a gene; V was cut back by 5 bases and J by 1 base. CDR3 size: 14 residues. In nucleotides, the CDR3 is TGTGCCAGTAGTGCTGGACAGGGATCCTACGAGCAGTACTTC. Encoded protein: CASSAGQGSYEQYF.

V usage is TRBV7-2 and J usage is TRBJ2-2, with 12 bases matching TRBD2. J gave up 8 bases and V 6 bases, and 13 bases lay outside the gene matches. Germline V gene lookup returns CDR1 SGHTA and CDR2 FQGNSA. The CDR3 runs to 17 residues. CDR3 amino acids: CASRLAGGGISTGELFF. In DNA, the CDR3 is TGTGCCAGCAGACTAGCGGGAGGCGGAATAAGTACAGGGGAGCTGTTTTTT.

The CDR3 sequence: CASRGQTGAADTQYF. The CDR3 bases are TGTGCCAGTAGAGGTCAAACAGGGGCCGCAGATACGCAGTATTTT. V is TRBV19 and J is TRBJ2-3, with TRBD1 matching over 7 bases. CDR1 and CDR2 from the germline V gene are LNHDA and SQIVND (reference sequence). The CDR3 covers 15 residues. V was clipped by 6 bases and J by 4 bases; unmatched bases: 10.

The chain combines TRBV7-2 with TRBJ2-1; 9 bases line up with TRBD2. With 3 bases clipped from V and 4 bases from J, the junction kept 4 bases outside the gene matches. There are 15 residues in the CDR3. The germline CDR1 and CDR2 sequences are SGHTA and FQGNSA. CDR3 protein: CASSFSGGGYNEQFF. The CDR3 coding sequence is TGTGCCAGCAGCTTTAGCGGGGGCGGGTACAATGAGCAGTTCTTC.

The chain combines TRBV4-2 with TRBJ2-5, with 16 bases that match TRBD2. Germline-derived CDR1 and CDR2 are LGHNA and YNFKEQ. The CDR3 is 18 amino acids. The V gene end was trimmed by 3 bases and the J gene end by 4 bases; junction bases not matched to a gene: 8. In nucleotides, the CDR3 is TGTGCCAGCAGCCAGGGGACTAGCGGGAGGGTTTTTTCAGAGACCCAGTACTTC. Translating it yields CASSQGTSGRVFSETQYF.

The gene calls are TRBV9 and TRBJ2-7; the D gene is possibly TRBD2 (6 bases). V shed 0 bases and J shed 6 bases, with 16 bases lying between them. The length of the CDR3 is 15 residues. The germline gives CDR1 SGDLS, CDR2 YYNGEE. The chain's CDR3 is CASSVVPAGIFEQYF. The CDR3 nucleotides are TGTGCCAGCAGCGTAGTCCCAGCGGGCATCTTCGAGCAGTACTTC.

The rearrangement joins TRBV7-6 to TRBJ1-3; maybe TRBD1 (5 bases). CDR1 SGHVS and CDR2 FNYEAQ come from the germline V gene. Trimming removed 5 bases at V and 0 bases at J, with 11 bases between. The CDR3 runs to 15 residues. CDR3 coding DNA: TGTGCCAGCAGCCCGGGGGTCAGCTCTGGAAACACCATATATTTT. The encoded protein is CASSPGVSSGNTIYF.

The rearrangement uses TRBV5-4 and TRBJ2-6; D is perhaps TRBD1 (5 bases). The CDR3 contains 14 residues. The germline V gene has CDR1 SGHNT and CDR2 YYREEE (reference sequence). Between the trimmed V and J ends, which lost 4 bases and 4 bases, there was a span of 9 bases. CDR3 coding DNA: TGTGCCAGCAGCGTGAGACAGGGGGCCAACGTCCTGACTTTC. Amino acids: CASSVRQGANVLTF. Full variable domain (missing parts from reference TRBV5-4 and TRBJ2-6): ETGVTQSPTHLIKTRGQQVTLRCSSQSGHNTVSWYQQALGQGPQFIFQYYREEENGRGNFPPRFSGLQFPNYSSELNVNALELDDSALYLCASSVRQGANVLTFGAGSRLTVL.

The chain is built from TRBV5-5 and TRBJ2-1; D might be TRBD2 (5 bases). CDR3 length: 15 residues. The germline V gene has CDR1 SGHKS and CDR2 YYEKEE (reference sequence). The V end was cut by 4 bases, the J end by 7 bases, with 18 bases between. CDR3 in amino acids: CASSPGSRGMNEQFF. The DNA for the CDR3 is TGTGCCAGCAGCCCCGGGTCGCGAGGGATGAATGAGCAGTTCTTC. Based on the CDR3 plus reference TRBV5-5 and TRBJ2-1, the full variable domain is DAGVTQSPTHLIKTRGQQVTLRCSPISGHKSVSWYQQVLGQGPQFIFQYYEKEERGRGNFPDRFSARQFPNYSSELNVNALLLGDSALYLCASSPGSRGMNEQFFGPGTRLTVL.

This clone was found a few times. V is TRBV7-3 and J is TRBJ1-1, with unresolved D. This CDR3 region has 13 residues. Between the trimmed V and J ends, which lost 2 bases and 0 bases, there was a span of 4 bases. Germline CDR1 and CDR2: SGHTA and FQGTGA. CDR3 protein: CASSLELNTEAFF. The CDR3 DNA follows: TGTGCCAGCAGCTTAGAGCTGAACACTGAAGCTTTCTTT.

The chain employs TRBV9 and TRBJ1-1; 7 positions match TRBD1. Per the germline V gene, CDR1 is SGDLS and CDR2 is YYNGEE. The CDR3 consists of 15 residues. The trim removed 0 bases at V and 7 bases at J, leaving 9 bases unmatched. CDR3 sequence: CASSVDPGRGDEAFF. CDR3 coding DNA: TGTGCCAGCAGCGTAGACCCTGGCAGGGGGGATGAAGCTTTCTTT. Full variable domain (rest looked up from reference TRBV9 and TRBJ1-1): DSGVTQTPKHLITATGQRVTLRCSPRSGDLSVYWYQQSLDQGLQFLIQYYNGEERAKGNILERFSAQQFPDLHSELNLSSLELGDSALYFCASSVDPGRGDEAFFGQGTRLTVV.

J is TRBJ2-3 and V is TRBV28; 9 nucleotides match TRBD2. V shed 2 bases, J shed 3 bases, and the junction held 3 bases outside the gene matches. The CDR3 is made up of 15 amino acids. Germline-derived CDR1 and CDR2 are MDHEN and SYDVKM. CDR3 loop: CASSLAGGKTDTQYF. The CDR3 DNA reads TGTGCCAGCAGTTTAGCGGGAGGGAAAACAGATACGCAGTATTTT.

The chain is built from TRBV5-1 and TRBJ2-1; the match to TRBD2 covers 11 bases. Trimming took 6 bases from V and 9 from J; bases not matched to a gene: 11. Germline lookup yields CDR1 SGHRS and CDR2 YFSETQ. The CDR3 spans 15 residues. The chain's CDR3 is CASMQLAGERGEQFF. The CDR3 DNA reads as TGCGCCAGCATGCAACTAGCGGGAGAAAGGGGTGAGCAGTTCTTC.

This clone was seen only once. V is TRBV6-6 and J is TRBJ1-5; a weak D match, TRBD1 (6 bases). The germline V gene encodes CDR1 MNHNY and CDR2 SVGAGI (reference sequence). Deletions cut 7 bases from V and 3 bases from J, with 13 bases between. This CDR3 is 14 amino acids long. The CDR3, as DNA: TGTGCCAGCAACCCGGACAGTTCCAATCAGCCCCAGCATTTT. Translated, it gives CASNPDSSNQPQHF.

This chain connects TRBV19 to TRBJ2-3; 8 positions match TRBD2. Losses at the gene ends were 9 bases for V and 1 base for J; bases not matched to a gene: 9. The germline V gene encodes CDR1 LNHDA and CDR2 SQIVND (reference sequence). There are 15 residues in the CDR3. CDR3 amino acids: CASRRGGRGTDTQYF. The CDR3, as DNA: TGTGCCAGCAGACGCGGGGGGCGGGGCACAGATACGCAGTATTTT. The variable domain in full, completed from reference TRBV19 and TRBJ2-3, reads DGGITQSPKYLFRKEGQNVTLSCEQNLNHDAMYWYRQDPGQGLRLIYYSQIVNDFQKGDIAEGYSVSREKKESFPLTVTSAQKNPTAFYLCASRRGGRGTDTQYFGPGTRLTVL.

The J gene is TRBJ1-4, the V gene TRBV9; D is unresolved. Germline CDR1 reads SGDLS; CDR2 reads YYNGEE. There are 15 residues in the CDR3. Trimming took off 5 bases at V and 4 bases at J, with 15 bases between the two ends. This CDR3 reads CASSLTHESNEKLFF. CDR3 sequence (DNA): TGTGCCAGCAGTTTGACACACGAGAGTAATGAAAAACTGTTTTTT.

The chain is built from TRBV27 and TRBJ1-5; D perhaps matches TRBD1 (6 bases). This CDR3 has 13 residues. V was trimmed by 6 bases and J by 4 bases, leaving 10 bases between them. Per germline, CDR1 MNHEY and CDR2 SMNVEV (reference sequence). The CDR3 loop reads CASRRQANQPQHF. The CDR3 DNA is TGTGCCAGCAGAAGACAGGCTAATCAGCCCCAGCATTTT.

The gene calls are TRBV2 and TRBJ1-2; 7 positions match TRBD1. J gave up 3 bases and V 5 bases, and 3 bases lay outside the gene matches. The germline CDR1 and CDR2 sequences are SNHLY and FYNNEI. CDR3 length: 13 residues. The CDR3 protein is CASSPGTDYGYTF. In nucleotides, the CDR3 is TGTGCCAGCAGTCCCGGGACAGACTATGGCTACACCTTC.

This clone was counted a few times. V gene TRBV9 combines with J gene TRBJ2-1; D is ambiguous. V lost 0 bases and J 9 bases, leaving 10 bases between the germline ends. Per the germline V gene, CDR1 is SGDLS and CDR2 is YYNGEE. This CDR3 contains 13 residues. The CDR3 DNA sequence: TGTGCCAGCAGCGTAGATCTTCGTAGTGAGCAGTTCTTC. Its translation is CASSVDLRSEQFF.

The chain carries TRBV20-1 and TRBJ2-5, with D hard to call. The CDR3 length is 11 residues. Trimming removed 3 bases from V and 3 bases from J, with 5 bases in between. The germline V gene encodes CDR1 DFQATT and CDR2 SNEGSKA (reference sequence). The CDR3 here is CSASSEETQYF. The CDR3 DNA reads as TGCAGTGCTAGCAGTGAAGAGACCCAGTACTTC.

The chain is built from TRBV28 and TRBJ2-1, with D possibly TRBD2 on 6 matching bases. Trimming took off 3 bases at V and 7 bases at J, with 19 bases between the two ends. CDR3 length: 16 residues. Germline V gene data show CDR1 as MDHEN and CDR2 as SYDVKM. CDR3 protein: CASSFPQGTGRNEQFF. The CDR3 nucleotides are TGTGCCAGCAGTTTCCCCCAGGGTACGGGGAGGAATGAGCAGTTCTTC.

The chain uses TRBV28 and TRBJ2-3; D is unclear. The length of the CDR3 is 14 residues. Germline V gene lookup returns CDR1 MDHEN and CDR2 SYDVKM. Deletions cut 3 bases from V and 5 bases from J, with 12 bases between. In DNA, the CDR3 is TGTGCCAGCAGTTTCGGTCCTAGTGAAGATACGCAGTATTTT. As protein: CASSFGPSEDTQYF.

The chain couples TRBV7-2 to TRBJ2-3; 9 bases are shared with TRBD2. CDR1 is SGHTA and CDR2 is FQGNSA in the germline V gene. This CDR3 contains 15 residues. The junction had 9 bases not matched to a gene; V was cut back by 5 bases and J by 6 bases. The CDR3 nucleotides read TGTGCCAGCAGCCCAATGAGGCGGGGGGGCGATACGCAGTATTTT. Its translation is CASSPMRRGGDTQYF.

V is TRBV28 and J is TRBJ2-5; 9 nucleotides line up with TRBD1. CDR1 and CDR2 (germline): MDHEN, SYDVKM. CDR3 length: 19 residues. J was trimmed by 4 bases and V by 5 bases; bases with no gene match: 20. CDR3 amino acids: CASSPLRRTGARRGETQYF. DNA of the CDR3: TGTGCCAGCAGTCCTCTAAGACGGACAGGGGCGAGGAGGGGAGAGACCCAGTACTTC.

The V call is TRBV7-8, the J call TRBJ1-2, with 7 positions matching TRBD1. Germline trimming cut 5 bases from V and 4 bases from J; bases unmatched to any gene: 16. The CDR3 is made up of 17 amino acids. Germline lookup yields CDR1 SGHVS and CDR2 FQNEAQ. The CDR3 loop is CASSTAATTGPVYGYTF. The CDR3 region has the DNA TGTGCCAGCAGCACGGCGGCAACGACAGGGCCTGTCTATGGCTACACCTTC.

The chain joins TRBV5-4 to TRBJ2-3; TRBD2 matches 15 bases. V lost 4 bases, J lost 5 bases, and 8 bases stayed unmatched. The germline V gene encodes CDR1 SGHNT and CDR2 YYREEE (reference sequence). The CDR3 consists of 17 residues. CDR3: CASSIRTSGGAKDTQYF. As DNA, the CDR3 is TGTGCCAGCAGCATACGGACTAGCGGGGGGGCTAAAGATACGCAGTATTTT. Filled out from reference TRBV5-4 and TRBJ2-3, the complete variable domain reads ETGVTQSPTHLIKTRGQQVTLRCSSQSGHNTVSWYQQALGQGPQFIFQYYREEENGRGNFPPRFSGLQFPNYSSELNVNALELDDSALYLCASSIRTSGGAKDTQYFGPGTRLTVL.